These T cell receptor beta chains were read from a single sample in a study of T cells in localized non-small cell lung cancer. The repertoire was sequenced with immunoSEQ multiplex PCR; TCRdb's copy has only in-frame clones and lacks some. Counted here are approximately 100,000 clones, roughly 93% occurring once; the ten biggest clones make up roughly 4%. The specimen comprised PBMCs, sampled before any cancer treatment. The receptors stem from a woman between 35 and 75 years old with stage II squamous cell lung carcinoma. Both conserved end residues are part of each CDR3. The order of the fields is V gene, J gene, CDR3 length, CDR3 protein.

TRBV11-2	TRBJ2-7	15	CASSLVAGGPYEQYF
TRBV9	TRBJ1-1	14	CASSVAGGSTEAFF
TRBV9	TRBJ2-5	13	CASSAQGSGTQYF
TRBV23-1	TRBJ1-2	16	CASSPKGGQGLIGYTF
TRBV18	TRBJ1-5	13	CASSPDRDQPQHF
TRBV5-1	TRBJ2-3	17	CASSLSTSGASTDTQYF
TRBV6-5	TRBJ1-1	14	CASSPRRGGTEAFF
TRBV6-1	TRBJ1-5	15	CASSEARGGNQPQHF
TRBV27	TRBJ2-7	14	CASSLSFLASEQYF
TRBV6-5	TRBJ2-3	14	CASSERGGTDTQYF
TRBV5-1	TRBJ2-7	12	CASSFGGYEQYF
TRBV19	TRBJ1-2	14	CASSPQGNLYGYTF
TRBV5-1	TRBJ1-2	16	CASSAGQGVASSGYTF
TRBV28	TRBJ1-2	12	CASSSLAAGYTF
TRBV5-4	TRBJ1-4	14	CASSQGGGNEKLFF
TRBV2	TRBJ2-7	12	CATQGASYEQYF
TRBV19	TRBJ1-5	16	CASSLEGPHSNQPQHF
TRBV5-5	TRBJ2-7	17	CASSLDIGQRFSYEQYF
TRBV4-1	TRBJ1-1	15	CASSQDYPGMAEAFF
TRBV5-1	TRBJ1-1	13	CASSLDQGTEAFF
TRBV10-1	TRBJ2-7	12	CASSDLGSEQYF
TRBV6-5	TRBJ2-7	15	CASSYSSNGAYEQYF
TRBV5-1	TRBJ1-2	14	CASSLNDGNYGYTF
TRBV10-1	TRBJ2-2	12	CASRRDTGELFF
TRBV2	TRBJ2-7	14	CASSEAPFPYEQYF
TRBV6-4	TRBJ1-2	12	CASRPDRGGYTF
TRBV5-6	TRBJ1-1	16	CASSLRGVGTDTEAFF